The 26 T cell receptor beta chains presented below share a single source sample, sequenced in a study of T cell repertoires in cytomegalovirus infection. TCRdb fed the reads into MiXCR, producing one record per CDR3 protein. The profile shows about 570,000 distinct CDR3 sequences, just under 40% of them singletons. No antigens are known for them. Sequenced material: cultured PBMCs, taken from culture after CMV antigen stimulation. The receptors here all came from a human donor in good health (CMV status not recorded). Some clones in this sample may be carry-over from other donors' samples.

The J gene is TRBJ2-5, the V gene TRBV7-2; possible D gene TRBD2, 6 bases. Per germline, CDR1 SGHTA and CDR2 FQGNSA. This CDR3 is 14 amino acids long. Trimming cost V 0 bases and J 6 bases, with 11 bases left between them. CDR3 in amino acids: CASSLAGGSKTQYF. The CDR3 DNA reads as TGTGCCAGCAGCTTAGCGGGAGGCTCAAAGACCCAGTACTTC. Full variable domain (missing parts from reference TRBV7-2 and TRBJ2-5): GAGVSQSPSNKVTEKGKDVELRCDPISGHTALYWYRQSLGQGLEFLIYFQGNSAPDKSGLPSDRFSAERTGGSVSTLTIQRTQQEDSAVYLCASSLAGGSKTQYFGPGTRLLVL.

Many counts were recorded for this clonotype. This rearrangement joins TRBV7-2 to TRBJ1-6, with a tentative D call TRBD1 (5 bases). The CDR3 is 18 amino acids. The germline V and J ends were trimmed by 2 bases and 2 bases, with 16 bases remaining between them. Looked up from germline, CDR1 is SGHTA and CDR2 is FQGNSA. The CDR3 reads CASSLYGLGQAYNSPLHF. CDR3 nucleotides: TGTGCCAGCAGCTTATACGGACTGGGGCAGGCCTATAATTCACCCCTCCACTTT.

This rearrangement joins TRBV28 to TRBJ1-2, with D unresolved. The V end lost 5 bases, the J end lost 3 bases, and 10 bases lay between the germline ends. CDR1 MDHEN and CDR2 SYDVKM come from the germline V gene. The CDR3 spans 13 residues. DNA of the CDR3: TGTGCCAGCAGTACTTCAACGGACTATGGCTACACCTTC. It is translated as CASSTSTDYGYTF.

V usage is TRBV2 and J usage is TRBJ2-7; 7 positions match TRBD2. Germline values: CDR1 SNHLY, CDR2 FYNNEI. V lost 6 bases and J lost 0; bases outside the gene matches: 5. The CDR3 spans 14 residues. CDR3 protein: CASRLAPSSYEQYF. CDR3 coding DNA: TGTGCCAGCAGACTAGCGCCAAGCTCCTACGAGCAGTACTTC.

This chain joins TRBV28 and TRBJ2-7; TRBD1 matches 8 bases. The trim removed 5 bases at V and 1 base at J, leaving 7 bases unmatched. CDR3 size: 15 residues. Germline loops: CDR1 MDHEN, CDR2 SYDVKM. CDR3 protein: CASSETGGRSYEQYF. DNA of the CDR3: TGTGCCAGCAGTGAAACAGGGGGAAGGTCCTACGAGCAGTACTTC.

This clonotype came up a few times. The chain couples TRBV19 to TRBJ2-5, with unresolved D. This CDR3 has 13 residues. The germline V gene encodes CDR1 LNHDA and CDR2 SQIVND (reference sequence). V lost 4 bases to trimming and J lost 2 bases, with 8 bases between them. CDR3 in DNA: TGTGCCAGTAGTAGAGACGTACAAGAGACCCAGTACTTC. Its translation: CASSRDVQETQYF.

With regard to this clonotype: This sequence may be a read error, since a much larger clone differs from it by one base. The chain has TRBV7-6 and TRBJ2-2, with no clear D. The CDR3 contains 11 residues. From germline, CDR1 is SGHVS and CDR2 FNYEAQ. V dropped 4 bases and J dropped 9 bases, with 6 bases sitting between them. CDR3 loop: CASSSARELFF. In DNA form, the CDR3 reads TGTGCCAGCAGCTCCGCCCGGGAGCTGTTTTTT.

This chain joins TRBV27 and TRBJ1-5; D is ambiguous. Germline CDR1 and CDR2: MNHEY and SMNVEV (reference sequence). Deletions cut 7 bases from V and 5 bases from J, with 33 bases between. The CDR3 length is 20 residues. The CDR3 here is CASILTCNPRTSRSDQPQHF. CDR3 DNA sequence: TGTGCCAGCATTCTTACGTGCAACCCAAGAACGTCTCGGTCCGATCAGCCCCAGCATTTT.

This clonotype was seen repeatedly, ten times or more. The chain links TRBV7-2 to TRBJ1-1; 7 bases align to TRBD1. J lost 1 base, V lost 3 bases, and 5 bases had no gene match. In germline, CDR1 is SGHTA, CDR2 FQGNSA. The CDR3 sequence is 15 residues long. The CDR3 coding sequence is TGTGCCAGCAGCTTCGACGACAGGGCGAACACTGAAGCTTTCTTT. Its translation: CASSFDDRANTEAFF.

V and J are TRBV20-1 and TRBJ2-1; TRBD2 agrees at 12 bases. Germline V gene data show CDR1 as DFQATT and CDR2 as SNEGSKA (reference sequence). The CDR3 loop spans 17 amino acids. Trimming took 6 bases from V and 4 from J; bases not matched to a gene: 13. CDR3 sequence: CSAQLWGGTSGYNEQFF. The DNA of the CDR3 is TGCAGTGCACAATTGTGGGGGGGGACTAGCGGGTACAATGAGCAGTTCTTC.

The chain combines TRBV19 with TRBJ2-7; 7 bases align to TRBD2. The junction had 16 bases not matched to a gene; V was cut back by 3 bases and J by 2 bases. CDR1 and CDR2 (germline): LNHDA, SQIVND (reference sequence). This CDR3 is built from 18 residues. The CDR3 is CASSIRGGGPFRTYEQYF. As DNA, the CDR3 is TGTGCCAGTAGTATCCGTGGGGGAGGGCCATTCAGGACCTACGAGCAGTACTTC.

The rearrangement links TRBV6-5 to TRBJ2-6; 8 bases align to TRBD1. The CDR3 totals 18 residues. CDR1 is MNHEY and CDR2 is SVGAGI in the germline V gene. V shed 7 bases and J 6 bases; nucleotides not matched to a gene: 17. CDR3 region: CASKKQSGGTLVANVLTF. CDR3 in DNA: TGTGCCAGCAAAAAACAATCAGGGGGCACCCTCGTGGCCAACGTCCTGACTTTC.

This clonotype showed up just a few times. The chain combines TRBV20-1 with TRBJ2-3, with TRBD2 identical over 10 bases. V was clipped by 7 bases and J by 4 bases; unmatched bases: 8. The germline V gene has CDR1 DFQATT and CDR2 SNEGSKA (reference sequence). The CDR3 is 14 residues long. CDR3 residues: CSVTLAGAPDTQYF. The CDR3 region has the DNA TGCAGTGTCACTCTAGCGGGAGCCCCAGATACGCAGTATTTT.

Worth noting for this clonotype: Mismatch with germline at one junction end may stem from a read error. The J gene is TRBJ2-3, the V gene TRBV7-4; TRBD1 might be the D (5 bases). CDR1 and CDR2 (germline): SGHVT, SQSDAQ. The CDR3 is 14 amino acids. Here the CDR3 reads CASSLWGSADMQYF. In DNA, the CDR3 is TGTGCCAGCAGCTTGTGGGGCAGTGCAGATATGCAGTATTTT.

This chain connects TRBV6-6 to TRBJ2-3, with D hard to call. V was shortened by 0 bases and J by 4 bases, with 8 bases between the two germline ends. CDR3 length equals 14 residues. Looked up from germline, CDR1 is MNHNY and CDR2 is SVGAGI (reference sequence). CDR3 bases: TGTGCCAGCAGTTACTCCGAGTACCCAGATACGCAGTATTTT. Residues: CASSYSEYPDTQYF.

The V gene is TRBV18, the J gene TRBJ1-1, with a weak D call TRBD1 (5 bases). Trimming removed 0 bases at V and 11 bases at J, with 13 bases between. Germline assignment: CDR1 KGHSH and CDR2 LQKENI. The CDR3 has 13 amino acids. The CDR3 loop is CASSPPIGGDAFF. As DNA, the CDR3 is TGTGCCAGCTCACCACCAATTGGGGGTGACGCTTTCTTT.

The gene calls are TRBV30 and TRBJ2-1; 13 bases agree with TRBD2. The germline CDR1 and CDR2 sequences are GTSNPN and SVGIG (reference sequence). With V trimmed by 1 base and J by 11 bases, 8 bases remained unmatched. CDR3 length: 15 residues. The CDR3 coding sequence is TGTGCCTGGAGTGGTGCACCGGGACTAGCGGGGAAGCAGTTCTTC. Protein: CAWSGAPGLAGKQFF.

This sequence joins TRBV6-2 or TRBV6-3 and TRBJ2-1; D call uncertain. Deletions cut 2 bases from V and 9 bases from J, with 11 bases between. The CDR3 loop spans 13 amino acids. Germline CDR1 is MNHEY and CDR2 is SVGEGT. CDR3 loop: CASSYVRISEQFF. The CDR3 nucleotides are TGTGCCAGCAGTTACGTCCGGATTAGTGAGCAGTTCTTC.

This clonotype was picked up a small number of times. The V and J genes are TRBV7-2 and TRBJ1-2; D not certain. The CDR3 covers 12 residues. V lost 4 bases, J lost 4 bases, and 7 bases lay in between. Germline V CDR1 and CDR2: SGHTA, FQGNSA. CDR3 region: CASSSGRYGYTF. The CDR3 coding sequence is TGTGCCAGCAGCTCGGGCCGCTATGGCTACACCTTC.

This clonotype was observed a handful of times. The chain employs TRBV7-6 and TRBJ1-1; a weak D match, TRBD1 (6 bases). This CDR3 spans 15 amino acids. The germline V and J ends were trimmed by 6 bases and 2 bases, with 16 bases remaining between them. Germline-derived CDR1 and CDR2 are SGHVS and FNYEAQ. Here the CDR3 DNA reads TGTGCCAGCAGTTCTACAGGGATGGGAAACACTGAAGCTTTCTTT. This sequence encodes CASSSTGMGNTEAFF.

This chain links TRBV7-2 with TRBJ2-7; D call uncertain. Trimming took 5 bases from V and 4 from J, leaving 15 bases between them. From germline, CDR1 is SGHTA and CDR2 FQGNSA. This CDR3 contains 14 residues. The CDR3 here is CASSPGLFAYEQYF. DNA of the CDR3: TGTGCCAGCAGCCCCGGGTTATTTGCGTACGAGCAGTACTTC. The variable domain in full, with the rest retrieved from reference TRBV7-2 and TRBJ2-7, is GAGVSQSPSNKVTEKGKDVELRCDPISGHTALYWYRQSLGQGLEFLIYFQGNSAPDKSGLPSDRFSAERTGGSVSTLTIQRTQQEDSAVYLCASSPGLFAYEQYFGPGTRLTVT.

This clonotype was detected only a few times. The chain couples TRBV9 to TRBJ2-7; 8 positions match TRBD2. The CDR3 extends over 15 amino acids. CDR1 and CDR2 (germline): SGDLS, YYNGEE. V gave up 0 bases and J gave up 4 bases; unmatched junction bases: 6. The CDR3 loop is CASSVEAGGPYEQYF. The CDR3 coding sequence is TGTGCCAGCAGCGTAGAGGCGGGAGGCCCGTACGAGCAGTACTTC.

The V call is TRBV4-1, the J call TRBJ2-1, with 8 bases identical to TRBD2. The CDR3 is 16 residues long. V gave up 5 bases and J gave up 0 bases; unmatched junction bases: 6. The V gene's germline CDR1 is MGHRA and CDR2 YSYEKL. CDR3 sequence reads: CASSNPRGGSYNEQFF. CDR3 coding DNA: TGCGCCAGCAGCAACCCTCGGGGGGGCTCCTACAATGAGCAGTTCTTC.

Concerning this clonotype: The junction and the germline gene differ at one end; a read error may be behind it. The rearrangement links TRBV12-3 or TRBV12-4 to TRBJ2-3, with D possibly matching TRBD1 (7 bases). The CDR3 is made up of 14 amino acids. CDR3 residues: CAITKTGGTDPQYF. The CDR3 region has the DNA TGTGCCATCACCAAAACTGGGGGGACAGATCCGCAGTATTTT.

The chain couples TRBV5-5 to TRBJ1-4; D call uncertain. Trimming removed 0 bases at V and 8 bases at J, with 8 bases between. Germline V lookup: CDR1 SGHKS, CDR2 YYEKEE (reference sequence). The CDR3 sequence is 13 residues long. The CDR3 DNA is TGTGCCAGCAGCTTGGAGGTGGTGGAAAAACTGTTTTTT. This codes for CASSLEVVEKLFF.

The chain links TRBV4-3 to TRBJ1-2; no firm D call. This CDR3 spans 14 amino acids. Germline values: CDR1 LGHNA, CDR2 YSLEER. The V end lost 1 base, the J end lost 7 bases, and 13 bases lay between the germline ends. In DNA, the CDR3 is TGCGCCAGCAGCCAAGCAGCAGGACGGGCTGGCTACACCTTC. Amino acid sequence: CASSQAAGRAGYTF.